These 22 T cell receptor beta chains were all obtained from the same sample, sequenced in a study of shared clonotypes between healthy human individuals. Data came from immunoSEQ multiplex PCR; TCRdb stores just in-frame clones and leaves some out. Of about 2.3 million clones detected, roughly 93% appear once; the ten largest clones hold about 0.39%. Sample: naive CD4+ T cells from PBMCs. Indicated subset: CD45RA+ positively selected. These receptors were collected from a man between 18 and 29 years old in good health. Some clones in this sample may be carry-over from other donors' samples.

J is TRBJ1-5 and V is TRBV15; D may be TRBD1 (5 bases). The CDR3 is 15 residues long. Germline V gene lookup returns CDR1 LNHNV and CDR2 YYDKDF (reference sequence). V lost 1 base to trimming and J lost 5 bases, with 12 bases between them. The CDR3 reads CATSRVRDGYQPQHF. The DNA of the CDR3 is TGTGCCACCAGCAGAGTTCGGGACGGATATCAGCCCCAGCATTTT.

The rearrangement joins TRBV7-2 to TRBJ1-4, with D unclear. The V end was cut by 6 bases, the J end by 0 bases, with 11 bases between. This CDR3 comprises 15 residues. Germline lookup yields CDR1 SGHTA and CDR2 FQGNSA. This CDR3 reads CASSYYAATNEKLFF. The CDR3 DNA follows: TGTGCCAGCAGTTATTACGCAGCAACTAATGAAAAACTGTTTTTT.

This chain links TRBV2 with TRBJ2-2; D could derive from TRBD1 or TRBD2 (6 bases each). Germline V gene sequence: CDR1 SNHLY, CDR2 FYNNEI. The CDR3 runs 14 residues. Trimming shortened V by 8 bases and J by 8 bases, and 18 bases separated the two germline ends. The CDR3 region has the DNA TGTGCCAGCGCGGTGTTGGGGGGCGCGGGGGAGCTGTTTTTT. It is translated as CASAVLGGAGELFF.

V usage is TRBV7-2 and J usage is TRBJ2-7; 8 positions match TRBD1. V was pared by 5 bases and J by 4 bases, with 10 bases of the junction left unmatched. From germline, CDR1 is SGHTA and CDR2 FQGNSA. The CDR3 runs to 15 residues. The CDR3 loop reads CASSPRTGYHYEQYF. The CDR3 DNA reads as TGTGCCAGCAGCCCAAGGACAGGGTACCATTACGAGCAGTACTTC.

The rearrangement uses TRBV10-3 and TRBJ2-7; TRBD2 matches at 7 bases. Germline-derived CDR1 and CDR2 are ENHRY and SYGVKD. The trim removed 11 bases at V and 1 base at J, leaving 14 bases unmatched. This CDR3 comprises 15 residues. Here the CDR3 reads CAVLGDGTKSYEQYF. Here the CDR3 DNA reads TGTGCCGTCCTGGGGGATGGGACTAAATCCTACGAGCAGTACTTC.

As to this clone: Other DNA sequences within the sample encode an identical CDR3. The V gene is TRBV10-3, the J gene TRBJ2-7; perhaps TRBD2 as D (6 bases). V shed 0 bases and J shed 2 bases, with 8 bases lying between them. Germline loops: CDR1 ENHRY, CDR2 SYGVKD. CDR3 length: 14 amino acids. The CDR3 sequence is CAISESTGAYEQYF. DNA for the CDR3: TGTGCCATCAGTGAGTCGACGGGAGCCTACGAGCAGTACTTC.

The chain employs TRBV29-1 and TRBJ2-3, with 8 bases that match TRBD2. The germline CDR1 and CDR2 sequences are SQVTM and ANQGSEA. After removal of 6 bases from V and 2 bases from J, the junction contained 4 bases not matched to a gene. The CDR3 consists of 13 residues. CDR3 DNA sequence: TGCAGCGTCGAGCGGGAGTACACAGATACGCAGTATTTT. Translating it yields CSVEREYTDTQYF.

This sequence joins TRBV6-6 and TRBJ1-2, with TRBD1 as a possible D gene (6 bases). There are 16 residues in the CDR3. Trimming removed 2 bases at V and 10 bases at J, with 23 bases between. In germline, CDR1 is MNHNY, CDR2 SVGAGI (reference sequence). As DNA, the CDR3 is TGTGCCAGCAGTTACCCCAAAATCGGACAGATTCTGCTCTACACCTTC. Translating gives CASSYPKIGQILLYTF.

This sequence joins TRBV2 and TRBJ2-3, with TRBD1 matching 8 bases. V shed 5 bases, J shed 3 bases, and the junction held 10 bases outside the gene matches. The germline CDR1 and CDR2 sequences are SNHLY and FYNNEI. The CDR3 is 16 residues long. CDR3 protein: CASSPRGQGKTDTQYF. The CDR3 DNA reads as TGTGCCAGCAGTCCCAGGGGGCAGGGTAAGACAGATACGCAGTATTTT. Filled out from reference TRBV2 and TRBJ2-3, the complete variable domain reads EPEVTQTPSHQVTQMGQEVILRCVPISNHLYFYWYRQILGQKVEFLVSFYNNEISEKSEIFDDQFSVERPDGSNFTLKIRSTKLEDSAMYFCASSPRGQGKTDTQYFGPGTRLTVL.

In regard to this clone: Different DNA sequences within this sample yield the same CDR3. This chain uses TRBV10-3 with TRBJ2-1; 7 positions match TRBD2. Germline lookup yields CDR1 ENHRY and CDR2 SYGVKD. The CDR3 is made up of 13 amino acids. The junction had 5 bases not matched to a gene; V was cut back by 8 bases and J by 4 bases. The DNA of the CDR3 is TGTGCCATCCAGCGGGAAAGTTACAATGAGCAGTTCTTC. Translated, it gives CAIQRESYNEQFF.

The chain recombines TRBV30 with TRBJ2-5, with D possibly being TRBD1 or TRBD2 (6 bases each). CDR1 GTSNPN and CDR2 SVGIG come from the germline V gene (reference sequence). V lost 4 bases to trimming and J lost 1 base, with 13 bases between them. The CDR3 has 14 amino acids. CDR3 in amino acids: CAWKTGGSQETQYF. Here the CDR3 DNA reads TGTGCCTGGAAGACCGGGGGCTCCCAAGAGACCCAGTACTTC.

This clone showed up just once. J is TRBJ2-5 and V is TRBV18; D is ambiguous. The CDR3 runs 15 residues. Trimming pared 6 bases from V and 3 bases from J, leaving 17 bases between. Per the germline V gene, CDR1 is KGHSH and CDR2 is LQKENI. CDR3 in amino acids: CASSLVQVEEETQYF. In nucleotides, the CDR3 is TGTGCCAGCTCCCTCGTCCAGGTTGAGGAAGAGACCCAGTACTTC.

This CDR3 is CARGGQGRNEQFF. CDR3 DNA: TGTGCCAGGGGGGGGCAGGGTCGGAATGAGCAGTTCTTC. The chain has TRBV6-1 and TRBJ2-1; D possibly corresponds to TRBD2 (7 bases). CDR1 and CDR2 (germline): MNHNS, SASEGT. CDR3 size: 13 residues. V shed 9 bases and J shed 7 bases, with 16 bases lying between them.

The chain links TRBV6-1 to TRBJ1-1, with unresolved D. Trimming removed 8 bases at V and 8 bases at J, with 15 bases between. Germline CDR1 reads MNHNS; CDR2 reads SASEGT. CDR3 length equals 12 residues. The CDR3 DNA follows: TGTGCCAGCCAGTTGGTTAGGCGAGAAGCTTTCTTT. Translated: CASQLVRREAFF.

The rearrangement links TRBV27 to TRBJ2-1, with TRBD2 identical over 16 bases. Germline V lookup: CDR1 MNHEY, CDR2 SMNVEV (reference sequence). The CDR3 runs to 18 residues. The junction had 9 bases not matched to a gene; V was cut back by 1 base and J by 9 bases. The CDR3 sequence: CASSLFPGLAGGRFEQFF. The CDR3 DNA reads TGTGCCAGCAGTTTATTTCCGGGACTAGCGGGAGGGCGGTTTGAGCAGTTCTTC.

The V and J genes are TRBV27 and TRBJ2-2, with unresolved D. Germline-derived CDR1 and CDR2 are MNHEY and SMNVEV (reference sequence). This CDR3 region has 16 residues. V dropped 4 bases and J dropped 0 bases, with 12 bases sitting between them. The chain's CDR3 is CASSSPFRTNTGELFF. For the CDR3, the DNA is TGTGCCAGCAGTTCACCCTTCCGTACGAACACCGGGGAGCTGTTTTTT.

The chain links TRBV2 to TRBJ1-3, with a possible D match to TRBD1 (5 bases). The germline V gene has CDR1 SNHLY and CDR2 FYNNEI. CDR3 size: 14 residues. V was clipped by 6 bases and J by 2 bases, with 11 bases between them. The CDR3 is CASRAGTAGNTIYF. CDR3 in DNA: TGTGCCAGCAGGGCCGGGACTGCTGGAAACACCATATATTTT.

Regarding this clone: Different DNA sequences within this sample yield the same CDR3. This chain's CDR3 is CASSLSPYNEQFF. In DNA form, the CDR3 reads TGTGCCAGCAGCTTGTCCCCTTACAATGAGCAGTTCTTC. The rearrangement uses TRBV5-6 and TRBJ2-1, with D unclear. V lost 1 base and J 4 bases, leaving 6 bases between the germline ends. This CDR3 is 13 amino acids long. Germline V gives CDR1 SGHDT, CDR2 YYEEEE.

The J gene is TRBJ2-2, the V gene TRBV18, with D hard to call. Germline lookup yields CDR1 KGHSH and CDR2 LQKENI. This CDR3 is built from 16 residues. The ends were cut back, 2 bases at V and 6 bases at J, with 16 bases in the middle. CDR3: CASSPVTGYVAGELFF. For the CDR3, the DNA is TGTGCCAGCTCACCAGTCACCGGCTATGTCGCCGGGGAGCTGTTTTTT.

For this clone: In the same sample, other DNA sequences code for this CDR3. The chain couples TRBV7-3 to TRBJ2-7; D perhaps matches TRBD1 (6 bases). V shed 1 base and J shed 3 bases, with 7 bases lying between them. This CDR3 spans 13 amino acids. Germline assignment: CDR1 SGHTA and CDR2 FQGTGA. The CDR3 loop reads CASSLNRDYEQYF. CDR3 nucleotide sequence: TGTGCCAGCAGCTTAAACAGGGACTACGAGCAGTACTTC. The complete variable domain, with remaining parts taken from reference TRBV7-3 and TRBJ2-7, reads GAGVSQTPSNKVTEKGKYVELRCDPISGHTALYWYRQSLGQGPEFLIYFQGTGAADDSGLPNDRFFAVRPEGSVSTLKIQRTERGDSAVYLCASSLNRDYEQYFGPGTRLTVT.

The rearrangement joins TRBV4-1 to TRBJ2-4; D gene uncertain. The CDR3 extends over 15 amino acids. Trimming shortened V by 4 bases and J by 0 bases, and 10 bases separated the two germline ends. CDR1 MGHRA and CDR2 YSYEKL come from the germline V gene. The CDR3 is CASSPLFLAKNIQYF. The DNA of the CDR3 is TGCGCCAGCAGCCCGCTGTTTTTAGCCAAAAACATTCAGTACTTC.

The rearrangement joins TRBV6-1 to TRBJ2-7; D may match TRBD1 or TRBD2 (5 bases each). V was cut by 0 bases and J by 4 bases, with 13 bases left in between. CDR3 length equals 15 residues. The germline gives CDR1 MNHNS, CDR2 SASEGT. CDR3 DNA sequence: TGTGCCAGCAGTGAAGCCCAGGGAGACCTTTACGAGCAGTACTTC. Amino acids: CASSEAQGDLYEQYF.